These 13 T cell receptor beta chains were all obtained from the same sample, sequenced in a study of shared clonotypes between healthy human individuals. CD8 cells classed as naive were CD45RO-negative and positively selected for CCR7, excluding terminally differentiated effector memory CD45RA+ cells. Sequencing was performed with immunoSEQ multiplex PCR; in TCRdb, only in-frame clones are kept and a portion is missing. The sample lists roughly 2,000,000 clones, about 95% occurring once. The sequenced sample was naive CD8+ T cells sorted from blood. The receptors here all came from a man aged 18 to 30 in good health.

Notes on this clone: This CDR3 is also generated by other DNA sequences in the sample. V gene TRBV7-9 combines with J gene TRBJ1-3; D is uncertain. V was trimmed by 1 base and J by 0 bases, leaving 4 bases between them. Germline CDR1 reads SEHNR; CDR2 reads FQNEAQ (reference sequence). This CDR3 has 14 residues. CDR3 sequence reads: CASSLVGSGNTIYF. The DNA of the CDR3 is TGTGCCAGCAGCTTAGTTGGCTCTGGAAACACCATATATTTT.

The chain joins TRBV5-1 to TRBJ2-5; weak D call: TRBD1 (5 bases). The V end lost 0 bases, the J end lost 7 bases, and 19 bases lay between the germline ends. Germline V lookup: CDR1 SGHRS, CDR2 YFSETQ. CDR3 length: 16 amino acids. The CDR3 DNA sequence: TGCGCCAGCAGCTTGGTTCTCGGACAAGAACTGGGGACCCAGTACTTC. It yields the protein CASSLVLGQELGTQYF.

The chain uses TRBV10-3 and TRBJ2-7, with D perhaps given as TRBD1 or TRBD2 (5 bases each). The CDR3 covers 14 residues. CDR1 is ENHRY and CDR2 is SYGVKD in the germline V gene. Between the trimmed V and J ends, which lost 2 bases and 2 bases, there was a span of 10 bases. The CDR3 nucleotides are TGTGCCATCAGTGAGCTGGGACGGACCTACGAGCAGTACTTC. Translating gives CAISELGRTYEQYF.

This rearrangement joins TRBV10-3 to TRBJ2-1, with D possibly TRBD1 on 6 matching bases. The CDR3 is 11 amino acids. Germline CDR1 and CDR2: ENHRY and SYGVKD. Trimming pared 10 bases from V and 7 bases from J, leaving 11 bases between. CDR3 nucleotides: TGTGCCAATGGCCAGGGGAATGAGCAGTTCTTC. Encoded protein: CANGQGNEQFF.

This clone has only one observation. Additional DNA sequences in this sample encode the identical CDR3. The chain is built from TRBV5-1 and TRBJ2-1; possible D gene TRBD1, 6 bases. CDR1 is SGHRS, CDR2 YFSETQ, per germline. The CDR3 totals 13 residues. V gave up 0 bases and J gave up 5 bases, with 6 bases separating them. CDR3 residues: CASSLAGDNEQFF. The CDR3 nucleotides are TGCGCCAGCAGCTTGGCAGGGGACAATGAGCAGTTCTTC.

This chain links TRBV7-8 with TRBJ1-1; D is undetermined. Germline lookup yields CDR1 SGHVS and CDR2 FQNEAQ. V was pared by 4 bases and J by 0 bases, with 3 bases between. The CDR3 runs 12 residues. The CDR3 protein is CASSSMNTEAFF. The CDR3 bases are TGTGCCAGCAGCTCCATGAACACTGAAGCTTTCTTT.

This chain uses TRBV19 with TRBJ2-7; the D gene is possibly TRBD1 (6 bases). V lost 3 bases and J lost 3, with 12 bases in between. CDR1 LNHDA and CDR2 SQIVND come from the germline V gene (reference sequence). This CDR3 contains 14 residues. The CDR3 region has the DNA TGTGCCAGTAGTATGGTGGGACATTACTACGAGCAGTACTTC. Translated: CASSMVGHYYEQYF.

The gene calls are TRBV28 and TRBJ2-7, with TRBD1 as a possible D gene (7 bases). Deletions cut 3 bases from V and 4 bases from J, with 16 bases between. This CDR3 comprises 15 residues. Germline CDR1 is MDHEN and CDR2 is SYDVKM. CDR3 protein: CASSFFPGGTYEQYF. CDR3 bases: TGTGCCAGCAGTTTTTTTCCAGGGGGGACTTACGAGCAGTACTTC.

The chain joins TRBV29-1 to TRBJ2-2; 8 nucleotides align to TRBD1. This CDR3 region has 14 residues. V trimming: 5 bases; J trimming: 1 base; junction bases outside the gene matches: 3. CDR1 and CDR2 from the germline V gene are SQVTM and ANQGSEA. DNA for the CDR3: TGCAGCGTTTCTGGGACAGGGAACACCGGGGAGCTGTTTTTT. It codes for CSVSGTGNTGELFF.

In the case of this clone: This sample includes further DNA sequences coding for the same CDR3. The chain links TRBV11-2 to TRBJ2-7; the D is unclear. Per germline, CDR1 SGHAT and CDR2 FQNNGV. This CDR3 is built from 12 residues. Trimming removed 0 bases at V and 5 bases at J, with 5 bases between. Here the CDR3 reads CASSLEGNEQYF. The CDR3, as DNA: TGTGCCAGCAGCTTAGAAGGAAACGAGCAGTACTTC.

The CDR3 protein is CSATDWTYNEQFF. In DNA, the CDR3 is TGCAGCGCGACCGACTGGACGTACAATGAGCAGTTCTTC. The chain uses TRBV29-1 and TRBJ2-1; no firm D call. Trimming shortened V by 7 bases and J by 4 bases, and 14 bases separated the two germline ends. The CDR3 is 13 amino acids. The V gene's germline CDR1 is SQVTM and CDR2 ANQGSEA.

Notes on this clone: This same CDR3 is encoded by further DNA sequences in the sample. The J gene is TRBJ2-3, the V gene TRBV4-1; D not resolved. Between the trimmed V and J ends, which lost 3 bases and 6 bases, there was a span of 7 bases. Germline V gene data show CDR1 as MGHRA and CDR2 as YSYEKL. CDR3 size: 12 residues. CDR3 sequence reads: CASSQSGDTQYF. In DNA, the CDR3 is TGCGCCAGCAGCCAGTCTGGTGATACGCAGTATTTT.

About this clone itself: Within the sample, other DNA sequences also encode this same CDR3. This chain connects TRBV7-9 to TRBJ2-3; no definite D call. The CDR3 sequence is 12 residues long. Trimming shortened V by 5 bases and J by 2 bases, and 5 bases separated the two germline ends. Germline V gene data show CDR1 as SEHNR and CDR2 as FQNEAQ (reference sequence). CDR3 DNA sequence: TGTGCCAGCAGCCTGGCCACAGATACGCAGTATTTT. The encoded protein is CASSLATDTQYF.